The 9 T cell receptor beta chains below were found in one sample sequenced in a study of Tregs in tolerant kidney transplant recipients. Sequencing used immunoSEQ multiplex PCR; TCRdb keeps in-frame clones, though not all of them. The table records about 59,000 clones, around four fifths of them present only once. Sequencing was carried out using CD4+ T cells from blood. The receptor source for this set is a human donor in good health.

The J gene is TRBJ2-6, the V gene TRBV5-1; 11 positions agree with TRBD1. CDR1 and CDR2 (germline): SGHRS, YFSETQ. The CDR3 is 17 amino acids. V trimming: 0 bases; J trimming: 3 bases; junction bases outside the gene matches: 2. CDR3 DNA sequence: TGCGCCAGCAGCTTGGGGACAGGGGGCGTTGGGGCCAACGTCCTGACTTTC. This codes for CASSLGTGGVGANVLTF.

The chain carries TRBV7-9 and TRBJ1-3; 8 positions match TRBD1. The germline V gene has CDR1 SEHNR and CDR2 FQNEAQ (reference sequence). This CDR3 spans 15 amino acids. Trimming took 6 bases from V and 4 from J; bases not matched to a gene: 8. CDR3 nucleotides: TGTGCCAGCAGAACGGACAGGGAGGCGGGAAACACCATATATTTT. It encodes CASRTDREAGNTIYF. The full variable domain, rest sourced from reference TRBV7-9 and TRBJ1-3, is DTGVSQNPRHKITKRGQNVTFRCDPISEHNRLYWYRQTLGQGPEFLTYFQNEAQLEKSRLLSDRFSAERPKGSFSTLEIQRTEQGDSAMYLCASRTDREAGNTIYFGEGSWLTVV.

The rearrangement uses TRBV6-5 and TRBJ2-5; TRBD1 aligns across 7 bases. With V trimmed by 10 bases and J by 5 bases, 10 bases remained unmatched. Germline lookup yields CDR1 MNHEY and CDR2 SVGAGI. CDR3 length: 13 residues. In DNA, the CDR3 is TGTGCCACCGGGACAGCACTCAAGGAGACCCAGTACTTC. It specifies CATGTALKETQYF.

The rearrangement uses TRBV30 and TRBJ2-1, with TRBD2 matching over 7 bases. V shed 0 bases and J 6 bases; nucleotides not matched to a gene: 11. The germline CDR1 and CDR2 sequences are GTSNPN and SVGIG (reference sequence). The CDR3 totals 16 residues. CDR3 nucleotides: TGTGCCTGGAGTGTTAGAATCGGACTAGGGGCCAATGAGCAGTTCTTC. Amino acids: CAWSVRIGLGANEQFF.

The chain carries TRBV12-5 and TRBJ1-1; perhaps TRBD1 as D (6 bases). The CDR3 consists of 13 residues. Trimming took off 7 bases at V and 8 bases at J, with 17 bases between the two ends. Germline CDR1 is LGHNT and CDR2 is FRNRAP. CDR3 coding DNA: TGTGCTAGTGCCAACAGGGCCGGGGGGGAAGCTTTCTTT. Translating gives CASANRAGGEAFF.

This sequence joins TRBV30 and TRBJ1-1; no clear D gene. This CDR3 is 10 amino acids long. Between the trimmed V and J ends, which lost 5 bases and 10 bases, there was a span of 11 bases. Germline lookup yields CDR1 GTSNPN and CDR2 SVGIG (reference sequence). CDR3 sequence: CAWGLGVAFF. CDR3 in DNA: TGTGCCTGGGGACTGGGAGTAGCTTTCTTT.

This chain links TRBV5-4 with TRBJ2-6; D not certain. Trimming took 1 base from V and 2 from J, leaving 4 bases between them. The germline V gene encodes CDR1 SGHNT and CDR2 YYREEE (reference sequence). This CDR3 spans 14 amino acids. CDR3 residues: CASSLRAGANVLTF. CDR3 in DNA: TGTGCCAGCAGCTTGCGGGCTGGGGCCAACGTCCTGACTTTC.

This rearrangement joins TRBV6-5 to TRBJ2-2; weak D call: TRBD1 (6 bases). Between the trimmed V and J ends, which lost 1 base and 0 bases, there was a span of 9 bases. There are 16 residues in the CDR3. Germline V gene lookup returns CDR1 MNHEY and CDR2 SVGAGI. CDR3: CASSYFPGANTGELFF. CDR3 bases: TGTGCCAGCAGTTACTTTCCAGGGGCGAACACCGGGGAGCTGTTTTTT.

CDR3 in DNA: TGTGCCAGTAGTTTCCTGGACAAGAACACCATATATTTT. The encoded protein is CASSFLDKNTIYF. This chain links TRBV19 with TRBJ1-3, with D perhaps TRBD1 (5 bases). The CDR3 spans 13 residues. CDR1 is LNHDA, CDR2 SQIVND, per germline (reference sequence). Deletions cut 5 bases from V and 7 bases from J, with 12 bases between.